Below, 24 T cell receptor beta chains from the same sample are listed, as sequenced in a study of blood T cell repertoires in COVID-19. Measured with immunoSEQ multiplex PCR; TCRdb has only the in-frame clones, and not every one. The repertoire holds fewer than 80,000 clones, with 87% as singletons. Sequencing was done on a sample of peripheral blood. The source is a man aged 25 to 40 with acute or convalescent COVID-19.

The chain is built from TRBV7-9 and TRBJ2-3; TRBD1 matches at 9 bases. The CDR3 totals 15 residues. Looked up from germline, CDR1 is SEHNR and CDR2 is FQNEAQ (reference sequence). Germline trimming cut 5 bases from V and 4 bases from J; bases unmatched to any gene: 7. The CDR3 bases are TGTGCCAGCAGCCCCGGACAGGGGACTTCAGATACGCAGTATTTT. Its translation is CASSPGQGTSDTQYF.

This rearrangement joins TRBV27 to TRBJ1-1; D gene uncertain. Looked up from germline, CDR1 is MNHEY and CDR2 is SMNVEV (reference sequence). The CDR3 is 13 amino acids. The V gene lost 0 bases and the J gene lost 6 bases, with 8 bases spanning the gap. The CDR3 sequence: CASSLSTGAEAFF. In nucleotides, the CDR3 is TGTGCCAGCAGTTTATCGACCGGAGCTGAAGCTTTCTTT.

The chain joins TRBV10-2 to TRBJ2-7; D not resolved. In germline, CDR1 is WSHSY, CDR2 SAAADI. Trimming shortened V by 4 bases and J by 3 bases, and 4 bases separated the two germline ends. The CDR3 totals 11 residues. CDR3 in DNA: TGCGCCAGCAGTGCCAGCTACGAGCAGTACTTC. It yields the protein CASSASYEQYF.

Comments on this clone: The same CDR3 also results from other DNA sequences found in this sample. This chain connects TRBV19 to TRBJ2-7, with a possible D match to TRBD1 (6 bases). The CDR3 covers 13 residues. Trimming shortened V by 3 bases and J by 4 bases, and 10 bases separated the two germline ends. CDR1 is LNHDA and CDR2 is SQIVND in the germline V gene (reference sequence). Here the CDR3 DNA reads TGTGCCAGTAGTATCGGCAGGGGTTACGAGCAGTACTTC. Translation: CASSIGRGYEQYF.

This clone was observed once. The gene calls are TRBV24-1 and TRBJ2-2, with 11 bases matching TRBD1. Trimming at V came to 3 bases and at J to 4 bases, leaving 3 bases not matched to a gene. Germline V gene data show CDR1 as KGHDR and CDR2 as SFDVKD. The CDR3 sequence is 16 residues long. CDR3: CATSDRDRGVTGELFF. DNA of the CDR3: TGTGCCACCAGTGATAGGGACAGGGGGGTCACCGGGGAGCTGTTTTTT.

V is TRBV4-1 and J is TRBJ1-2; the match to TRBD1 covers 10 bases. CDR1 is MGHRA, CDR2 YSYEKL, per germline. With 0 bases clipped from V and 5 bases from J, the junction kept 9 bases outside the gene matches. CDR3 length equals 17 residues. The CDR3 protein is CASSQEYFRDRGYGYTF. The CDR3, as DNA: TGCGCCAGCAGCCAAGAGTATTTCAGGGACAGGGGATATGGCTACACCTTC.

The chain combines TRBV30 with TRBJ2-7, with TRBD2 identical over 13 bases. J lost 6 bases, V lost 0 bases, and 2 bases had no gene match. Germline lookup yields CDR1 GTSNPN and CDR2 SVGIG (reference sequence). This CDR3 spans 14 amino acids. In nucleotides, the CDR3 is TGTGCCTGGAGTGTACTAGCGGGAGGGTCCGAGCAGTACTTC. Translation: CAWSVLAGGSEQYF. The whole variable domain, filled in from reference TRBV30 and TRBJ2-7, reads SQTIHQWPATLVQPVGSPLSLECTVEGTSNPNLYWYRQAAGRGLQLLFYSVGIGQISSEVPQNLSASRPQDRQFILSSKKLLLSDSGFYLCAWSVLAGGSEQYFGPGTRLTVT.

V usage is TRBV7-8 and J usage is TRBJ2-3; D is undetermined. Trimming took 5 bases from V and 2 from J, leaving 5 bases between them. The germline CDR1 and CDR2 sequences are SGHVS and FQNEAQ. The CDR3 sequence is 12 residues long. The CDR3 loop reads CASSPYTDTQYF. The CDR3 DNA reads TGTGCCAGCAGCCCCTACACAGATACGCAGTATTTT.

This chain uses TRBV29-1 with TRBJ1-5, with D possibly being TRBD1 (5 bases). This CDR3 region has 14 residues. V gave up 5 bases and J gave up 2 bases, with 13 bases separating them. Germline CDR1 SQVTM, CDR2 ANQGSEA. CDR3 DNA: TGCAGCGTTAATCAGGGTACGGGCAATCAGCCCCAGCATTTT. This sequence encodes CSVNQGTGNQPQHF. Drawing the rest from reference TRBV29-1 and TRBJ1-5, the complete variable domain is SAVISQKPSRDICQRGTSLTIQCQVDSQVTMMFWYRQQPGQSLTLIATANQGSEATYESGFVIDKFPISRPNLTFSTLTVSNMSPEDSSIYLCSVNQGTGNQPQHFGDGTRLSIL.

The rearrangement links TRBV2 to TRBJ1-1; the D is unclear. V was pared by 10 bases and J by 4 bases, with 16 bases between. CDR3 size: 13 residues. The V gene's germline CDR1 is SNHLY and CDR2 FYNNEI. Here the CDR3 reads CATEYHRGTEAFF. The CDR3, as DNA: TGTGCCACCGAATACCACCGAGGCACTGAAGCTTTCTTT.

The chain couples TRBV19 to TRBJ2-1; no firm D call. This CDR3 is built from 17 residues. Germline V lookup: CDR1 LNHDA, CDR2 SQIVND (reference sequence). The V and J ends lost 4 bases and 0 bases respectively, with 16 bases between them. CDR3 loop: CASSTQMTGSSYNEQFF. CDR3 DNA sequence: TGTGCCAGTAGTACCCAAATGACTGGCAGCTCCTACAATGAGCAGTTCTTC.

This clone was observed a handful of times. This chain links TRBV30 with TRBJ2-3, with D hard to call. Per germline, CDR1 GTSNPN and CDR2 SVGIG (reference sequence). The CDR3 contains 14 residues. The germline V and J ends were trimmed by 0 bases and 5 bases, with 12 bases remaining between them. CDR3 amino acids: CAWSVLKIVDTQYF. The CDR3, as DNA: TGTGCCTGGAGTGTACTCAAAATCGTAGATACGCAGTATTTT.

This clone qualifies as medium-sized. Other DNA sequences in the same sample also yield this CDR3. This chain joins TRBV6-4 and TRBJ2-1; 7 bases align to TRBD1. CDR1 and CDR2 from the germline V gene are MRHNA and SNTAGT. The length of the CDR3 is 14 residues. After removal of 2 bases from V and 7 bases from J, the junction contained 5 bases not matched to a gene. CDR3 in amino acids: CASSDRGLGNEQFF. The DNA for the CDR3 is TGTGCCAGCAGTGACAGGGGGCTCGGAAATGAGCAGTTCTTC.

The chain joins TRBV7-2 to TRBJ1-5; D is possibly TRBD1 (6 bases). CDR1 SGHTA and CDR2 FQGNSA come from the germline V gene. This CDR3 is 13 amino acids long. V dropped 5 bases and J dropped 4 bases, with 9 bases sitting between them. The CDR3 protein is CASSPQGNQPQHF. In DNA form, the CDR3 reads TGTGCCAGCAGCCCACAGGGTAATCAGCCCCAGCATTTT. The whole variable domain, remainder taken from reference TRBV7-2 and TRBJ1-5, is GAGVSQSPSNKVTEKGKDVELRCDPISGHTALYWYRQSLGQGLEFLIYFQGNSAPDKSGLPSDRFSAERTGGSVSTLTIQRTQQEDSAVYLCASSPQGNQPQHFGDGTRLSIL.

The CDR3 region is CASSGQGGYGYTF. The CDR3 DNA is TGCGCCAGCAGTGGACAGGGAGGGTATGGCTACACCTTC. This chain uses TRBV5-1 with TRBJ1-2, with 8 bases that match TRBD1. This CDR3 has 13 amino acids. V lost 5 bases, J lost 5 bases, and 5 bases stayed unmatched. From germline, CDR1 is SGHRS and CDR2 YFSETQ.

The CDR3 region is CASSLLTGELFF. DNA of the CDR3: TGTGCCAGCAGTTTATTAACCGGGGAGCTGTTTTTT. This chain joins TRBV28 and TRBJ2-2; no reliable D call. V lost 1 base to trimming and J lost 5 bases, with 2 bases between them. The CDR3 spans 12 residues. Germline lookup yields CDR1 MDHEN and CDR2 SYDVKM.

The V and J genes are TRBV28 and TRBJ1-6; TRBD1 is a possible D gene (5 bases). This CDR3 contains 15 residues. V gave up 2 bases and J gave up 2 bases, with 7 bases separating them. Germline lookup yields CDR1 MDHEN and CDR2 SYDVKM. The CDR3 DNA reads as TGTGCCAGCAGTTTAAAGGGGCCCTATAATTCACCCCTCCACTTT. It is translated as CASSLKGPYNSPLHF.

This clone was seen once. This chain links TRBV7-9 with TRBJ2-5; 7 nucleotides match TRBD1. J was trimmed by 3 bases and V by 1 base; bases with no gene match: 2. The germline V gene encodes CDR1 SEHNR and CDR2 FQNEAQ (reference sequence). This CDR3 is 14 amino acids long. CDR3 nucleotide sequence: TGTGCCAGCAGCTTAGGGACAGGAAAAGAGACCCAGTACTTC. It encodes CASSLGTGKETQYF.

V is TRBV2 and J is TRBJ2-2, with 10 bases identical to TRBD1. Trimming removed 4 bases from V and 5 bases from J; junction bases left unmatched: 4. CDR1 and CDR2 (germline): SNHLY, FYNNEI. The CDR3 has 15 residues. The CDR3 is CASSGDRGLTGELFF. CDR3 coding DNA: TGTGCCAGCAGTGGGGACAGGGGTTTGACCGGGGAGCTGTTTTTT.

The rearrangement joins TRBV5-8 to TRBJ1-5; D is possibly TRBD1 (5 bases). The CDR3 totals 14 residues. Looked up from germline, CDR1 is SGHTS and CDR2 is YDEGEE. Trimming took off 4 bases at V and 5 bases at J, with 13 bases between the two ends. The CDR3 DNA follows: TGTGCCAGCAGCACCCGGGGGGAACATCAGCCCCAGCATTTT. This encodes CASSTRGEHQPQHF.

The V call is TRBV18, the J call TRBJ2-1, with 10 bases matching TRBD2. Trimming at V came to 4 bases and at J to 4 bases, leaving 7 bases not matched to a gene. Per the germline V gene, CDR1 is KGHSH and CDR2 is LQKENI. The CDR3 consists of 16 residues. The CDR3 DNA follows: TGTGCCAGCTCACGGTTAAGGACTAGCGGATACAATGAGCAGTTCTTC. The encoded protein is CASSRLRTSGYNEQFF.

The J gene is TRBJ1-1, the V gene TRBV6-5; tentatively, D is TRBD1 (5 bases). V lost 6 bases to trimming and J lost 1 base, with 9 bases between them. CDR3 length: 13 residues. Germline V CDR1 and CDR2: MNHEY, SVGAGI. This chain's CDR3 is CASSAQGNTEAFF. In nucleotides, the CDR3 is TGTGCCAGCAGCGCCCAGGGGAACACTGAAGCTTTCTTT.

The chain uses TRBV6-5 and TRBJ1-3; tentatively, D is TRBD1 (6 bases). The V gene's germline CDR1 is MNHEY and CDR2 SVGAGI. This CDR3 spans 15 amino acids. V was shortened by 4 bases and J by 2 bases, with 12 bases between the two germline ends. The chain's CDR3 is CASSSLDRTGNTIYF. The CDR3 nucleotides are TGTGCCAGCAGTTCACTCGACAGGACTGGAAACACCATATATTTT.

J is TRBJ2-3 and V is TRBV24-1, with 8 bases that match TRBD2. Per the germline V gene, CDR1 is KGHDR and CDR2 is SFDVKD. Unmatched junction bases numbered 10, after V lost 4 bases and J lost 5 bases. This CDR3 is built from 16 residues. CDR3 sequence: CATSDRSGKAGDTQYF. In nucleotides, the CDR3 is TGTGCCACCAGTGACCGTAGCGGGAAGGCTGGAGATACGCAGTATTTT.